Each of the 23 T cell receptor beta chains below was sequenced from the same sample in a study of blood T cell repertoires in COVID-19. Sequencing used immunoSEQ multiplex PCR; TCRdb keeps in-frame clones, though not all of them. The sample lists about 150,000 clones, around 79% occurring once. The specimen was peripheral blood. The receptors originated from a middle-aged man with active or convalescent COVID-19.

V and J are TRBV19 and TRBJ1-6; 10 bases fit TRBD1. The V segment lost 10 bases and the J segment 9 bases; nucleotides outside the gene matches: 9. This CDR3 comprises 14 residues. CDR1 and CDR2 from the germline V gene are LNHDA and SQIVND (reference sequence). CDR3 region: CATSLGQGISPLHF. The CDR3 bases are TGTGCCACCTCCTTGGGACAGGGGATTTCACCCCTCCACTTT.

The genes are TRBV24-1 and TRBJ2-1; no clear D. The CDR3 length is 14 residues. Germline V gene data show CDR1 as KGHDR and CDR2 as SFDVKD. The V and J ends lost 9 bases and 2 bases respectively, with 13 bases between them. The CDR3 sequence is CATHKPTPYNEQFF. Written as DNA, the CDR3 is TGTGCCACCCATAAACCCACACCCTACAATGAGCAGTTCTTC.

This chain connects TRBV3-1 (or the pseudogene TRBV3-2) to TRBJ2-7, with 11 bases identical to TRBD2. The CDR3 loop spans 16 amino acids. V trimming: 0 bases; J trimming: 7 bases; junction bases outside the gene matches: 8. Germline-derived CDR1 and CDR2 are LGHDT and YNNKEL (reference sequence). For the CDR3, the DNA is TGTGCCAGCAGCCAAGAAGTCCTAGCGGGAGGAAGGGAGCAGTACTTC. This gives the protein CASSQEVLAGGREQYF.

The chain carries TRBV27 and TRBJ1-4; D is undetermined. Trimming shortened V by 0 bases and J by 8 bases, and 16 bases separated the two germline ends. Germline CDR1 is MNHEY and CDR2 is SMNVEV (reference sequence). This CDR3 region has 16 residues. CDR3 region: CASSLSSAAGQEKLFF. As DNA, the CDR3 is TGTGCCAGCAGTTTATCATCAGCGGCAGGTCAGGAAAAACTGTTTTTT.

V is TRBV28 and J is TRBJ2-1; 7 positions agree with TRBD1. Germline CDR1 and CDR2: MDHEN and SYDVKM. The junction had 8 bases not matched to a gene; V was cut back by 2 bases and J by 4 bases. The length of the CDR3 is 16 residues. The CDR3 reads CASSLSSGGSYNEQFF. The CDR3 DNA is TGTGCCAGCAGTTTAAGTTCAGGGGGTTCATACAATGAGCAGTTCTTC.

V and J are TRBV19 and TRBJ1-6; no firm D call. This CDR3 comprises 16 residues. CDR1 is LNHDA and CDR2 is SQIVND in the germline V gene (reference sequence). Trimming removed 1 base at V and 4 bases at J, with 11 bases between. The CDR3 region is CASSIAAGSYNSPLHF. The CDR3 nucleotides read TGTGCCAGTAGTATAGCGGCGGGCAGTTATAATTCACCCCTCCACTTT.

The genes are TRBV5-6 and TRBJ2-5, with 8 bases lining up with TRBD2. J lost 4 bases, V lost 3 bases, and 11 bases had no gene match. This CDR3 is built from 16 residues. CDR1 SGHDT and CDR2 YYEEEE come from the germline V gene. CDR3 sequence: CASSSLRSSGAETQYF. In nucleotides, the CDR3 is TGTGCCAGCAGCTCCCTGCGGAGTAGCGGGGCAGAGACCCAGTACTTC.

The rearrangement uses TRBV5-1 and TRBJ2-3; 8 nucleotides align to TRBD1. The CDR3 sequence is 18 residues long. Germline lookup yields CDR1 SGHRS and CDR2 YFSETQ. J was trimmed by 0 bases and V by 7 bases; bases with no gene match: 16. In DNA form, the CDR3 reads TGCGCCAGCTTCGACAGGGGCCGAGGGGGCCCTAGCACAGATACGCAGTATTTT. Protein sequence: CASFDRGRGGPSTDTQYF.

The gene calls are TRBV4-1 and TRBJ1-2; 12 bases line up with TRBD1. Trimming at V came to 3 bases and at J to 8 bases, leaving 10 bases not matched to a gene. The CDR3 is 16 residues long. The V gene's germline CDR1 is MGHRA and CDR2 YSYEKL. For the CDR3, the DNA is TGCGCCAGCAGCCAGGAAGGGGGACAGGGGGCTTTGGGCTACACCTTC. This sequence encodes CASSQEGGQGALGYTF.

This rearrangement joins TRBV6-5 to TRBJ1-1; D might be TRBD1 (5 bases). Trimming stripped 2 bases from V and 10 bases from J, with 17 bases between. CDR1 and CDR2 (germline): MNHEY, SVGAGI. This CDR3 comprises 14 residues. The CDR3 loop is CASSYGLGGGAAFF. As DNA, the CDR3 is TGTGCCAGCAGTTACGGGCTGGGGGGGGGTGCAGCTTTCTTT.

The chain carries TRBV6-1 and TRBJ2-7; a weak D match, TRBD1 (6 bases). The CDR3 consists of 14 residues. The germline V gene encodes CDR1 MNHNS and CDR2 SASEGT. Trimming left V 3 bases short and J 2 bases short, with 11 bases between. In nucleotides, the CDR3 is TGTGCCAGCAGTGAGGGGGCTGGGACCTACGAGCAGTACTTC. Amino acids: CASSEGAGTYEQYF.

This clone has only a few counts. The V and J genes are TRBV28 and TRBJ2-5, with D possibly TRBD2 on 7 matching bases. The CDR3 extends over 14 amino acids. Trimming took 4 bases from V and 6 from J, leaving 15 bases between them. Per germline, CDR1 MDHEN and CDR2 SYDVKM. This CDR3 reads CASSWGGAGKTQYF. CDR3 nucleotides: TGTGCCAGCAGTTGGGGGGGCGCCGGGAAGACCCAGTACTTC. Filled out from reference TRBV28 and TRBJ2-5, the complete variable domain reads DVKVTQSSRYLVKRTGEKVFLECVQDMDHENMFWYRQDPGLGLRLIYFSYDVKMKEKGDIPEGYSVSREKKERFSLILESASTNQTSMYLCASSWGGAGKTQYFGPGTRLLVL.

This chain uses TRBV2 with TRBJ2-2, with TRBD2 matching over 13 bases. Germline CDR1 reads SNHLY; CDR2 reads FYNNEI. V trimming: 5 bases; J trimming: 4 bases; junction bases outside the gene matches: 4. This CDR3 is 16 amino acids long. The CDR3 DNA sequence: TGTGCCAGCAGTATCACTAGCGGGAGGGCCACCGGGGAGCTGTTTTTT. Its translation is CASSITSGRATGELFF. Variable domain in full (rest from reference TRBV2 and TRBJ2-2): EPEVTQTPSHQVTQMGQEVILRCVPISNHLYFYWYRQILGQKVEFLVSFYNNEISEKSEIFDDQFSVERPDGSNFTLKIRSTKLEDSAMYFCASSITSGRATGELFFGEGSRLTVL.

This clone has just one count. The chain combines TRBV5-1 with TRBJ1-5, with D possibly TRBD1 on 6 matching bases. The CDR3 is 17 amino acids. From germline, CDR1 is SGHRS and CDR2 YFSETQ. Trimming left V 0 bases short and J 5 bases short, with 18 bases between. In nucleotides, the CDR3 is TGCGCCAGCAGCTTGGTCCGACACAGGGAAGAGGATCAGCCCCAGCATTTT. This sequence encodes CASSLVRHREEDQPQHF.

The chain combines TRBV3-1 (or the pseudogene TRBV3-2) with TRBJ1-1, with 9 bases aligning to TRBD1. Germline values: CDR1 LGHDT, CDR2 YNNKEL (reference sequence). Unmatched junction bases numbered 11, after V lost 2 bases and J lost 1 base. The CDR3 consists of 18 residues. CDR3 bases: TGTGCCAGCAGCCAACCTCGCGGGACAGGGCGGGGGAACACTGAAGCTTTCTTT. It translates to CASSQPRGTGRGNTEAFF.

This chain uses TRBV10-3 with TRBJ2-1; 8 bases are shared with TRBD2. The length of the CDR3 is 18 residues. V dropped 5 bases and J dropped 4; count of bases not matched to a gene: 16. Looked up from germline, CDR1 is ENHRY and CDR2 is SYGVKD. The chain's CDR3 is CAISSPIQAGDIYNEQFF. CDR3 bases: TGTGCCATCAGTTCCCCAATCCAAGCGGGAGATATTTACAATGAGCAGTTCTTC.

The chain employs TRBV29-1 and TRBJ2-1; D possibly corresponds to TRBD1 (6 bases). The V end lost 2 bases, the J end lost 7 bases, and 18 bases lay between the germline ends. This CDR3 is 15 amino acids long. Per germline, CDR1 SQVTM and CDR2 ANQGSEA. The CDR3 DNA sequence: TGCAGCGTTGAAAAGGGGGTCCCCCCGGGAAATGAGCAGTTCTTC. Translation: CSVEKGVPPGNEQFF.

About this clone: This may be a read error, as it is one base from a much larger clone. The rearrangement uses TRBV7-2 and TRBJ2-1; 15 bases agree with TRBD2. In germline, CDR1 is SGHTA, CDR2 FQGNSA. CDR3 size: 14 residues. V was clipped by 4 bases and J by 10 bases; unmatched bases: 2. The CDR3 protein is CASSSGLAGGEQFF. The DNA for the CDR3 is TGTGCCAGCAGCTCGGGACTAGCGGGAGGCGAGCAGTTCTTC.

The chain couples TRBV19 to TRBJ1-1, with D unresolved. Trimming stripped 8 bases from V and 6 bases from J, with 16 bases between. Germline V CDR1 and CDR2: LNHDA, SQIVND (reference sequence). The CDR3 runs 13 residues. The CDR3 reads CASGREAMPEAFF. The CDR3 region has the DNA TGTGCCAGTGGGAGGGAGGCTATGCCTGAAGCTTTCTTT.

The chain combines TRBV28 with TRBJ1-2, with no clear D. In germline, CDR1 is MDHEN, CDR2 SYDVKM. V dropped 6 bases and J dropped 3 bases, with 20 bases sitting between them. The CDR3 length is 16 residues. The CDR3 here is CASSSPAQPSDYGYTF. Here the CDR3 DNA reads TGTGCCAGCAGCTCACCGGCACAACCCAGCGACTATGGCTACACCTTC.

The chain employs TRBV11-2 and TRBJ2-3, with D perhaps TRBD2 (6 bases). There are 13 residues in the CDR3. Germline V gene data show CDR1 as SGHAT and CDR2 as FQNNGV. Trimming cost V 5 bases and J 6 bases, with 12 bases left between them. CDR3 nucleotides: TGTGCCAGCAGCGCCCAGACTAGGGATACGCAGTATTTT. This gives the protein CASSAQTRDTQYF.

The chain employs TRBV28 and TRBJ1-2; TRBD1 is a possible D gene (6 bases). CDR1 is MDHEN and CDR2 is SYDVKM in the germline V gene. The CDR3 runs to 14 residues. V lost 10 bases and J 8 bases, leaving 23 bases between the germline ends. In nucleotides, the CDR3 is TGTGCCATCAGAGGGTACCCCGGGACACAAGGCTACACCTTC. It yields the protein CAIRGYPGTQGYTF.

The genes are TRBV7-6 and TRBJ2-3; D is uncertain. In germline, CDR1 is SGHVS, CDR2 FNYEAQ. V lost 0 bases and J lost 2, with 9 bases in between. The CDR3 contains 15 residues. In DNA form, the CDR3 reads TGTGCCAGCAGCTTAGCTTGGCGGTTCACAGATACGCAGTATTTT. The encoded protein is CASSLAWRFTDTQYF. Based on the CDR3 plus reference TRBV7-6 and TRBJ2-3, the full variable domain is GAGVSQSPRYKVTKRGQDVALRCDPISGHVSLYWYRQALGQGPEFLTYFNYEAQQDKSGLPNDRFSAERPEGSISTLTIQRTEQRDSAMYRCASSLAWRFTDTQYFGPGTRLTVL.